This is a list of T cell receptor beta chains from one sample in a study of CD8+CD57+ T cells in acquired aplastic anemia. TCRdb recomputed calls from the reads with MiXCR, one row per CDR3 protein. This sample has 200,000 to 250,000 distinct CDR3 sequences, with 34% found just once. The specimen was sorted CD4+, CD8+, or CD8+CD57+ T cells (not recorded which) from PBMCs. These receptors were obtained from a human donor in good health, serving as a control. CDR3s include the opening cysteine and the closing phenylalanine or tryptophan.

v_gene,j_gene,CDR3aa
TRBV5-6,TRBJ2-7,CASSPYRGYEQYF
TRBV20-1,TRBJ2-5,CSADHRATETQYF
TRBV19,TRBJ2-7,CASSTLGTGPWDEQYF
TRBV9,TRBJ1-2,CASSITDTGNNYGYTF
TRBV11-2,TRBJ1-3,CASSSTGLRTSGNTIYF
TRBV2,TRBJ2-1,CASTTHVNEQFF
TRBV2,TRBJ2-3,CAGGLGGRQYF
TRBV9,TRBJ1-2,CASSVGQGANYGYTF
TRBV29-1,TRBJ2-7,CSVQIGANSYEQYF
TRBV10-3,TRBJ1-2,CASSYSFFEFYGYTF
TRBV29-1,TRBJ2-3,CSAGQGTDTQYF
TRBV5-1,TRBJ1-2,CASSSDVNYGYTF
TRBV3-1,TRBJ2-7,CANSQVTSGLGEQYF
TRBV5-1,TRBJ2-3,CASSLQALTPTDTQYF
TRBV4-3,TRBJ2-1,CASEGQGGNEQFF
TRBV10-3,TRBJ2-7,CASTPGTRSYEQYF
TRBV7-2,TRBJ2-5,CASSLVDRAQETQYF
TRBV6-1,TRBJ1-2,CASRTSGGHYGYTF
TRBV10-1,TRBJ2-7,CASSLGRGVQYF
TRBV7-9,TRBJ2-7,CASSLAGGTVSYEQYF
TRBV29-1,TRBJ2-7,CSVLLGYEQYF
TRBV20-1,TRBJ2-3,CSARGGGGNTDTQYF
TRBV10-2,TRBJ1-1,CASNARTGTMNTEAFF
TRBV7-7,TRBJ2-5,CAVLGGAETQYF
TRBV6-2/TRBV6-3,TRBJ1-2,CASSFPGQGRTNYGYTF
TRBV7-9,TRBJ2-7,CASRGTGYYEQYF
TRBV7-2,TRBJ1-6,CASSLVRDSPLHF
TRBV19,TRBJ2-2,CASRMPNTGELFF
TRBV11-2,TRBJ1-5,CASSPYGTGAVGNQPQHF
TRBV12-3/TRBV12-4,TRBJ2-7,CASSLDPRTSGGAASEQYF
TRBV12-3/TRBV12-4,TRBJ2-1,CASRPFSGGAYNEQFF
TRBV10-3,TRBJ1-1,CAIRDSNTEAFF
TRBV6-1,TRBJ2-7,CASEYGSGGAYEQYF
TRBV11-2,TRBJ2-1,CASSFQSSGVNEQFF
TRBV3-1,TRBJ1-2,CASSLRESGYTF
TRBV5-1,TRBJ2-3,CASRQGATPDTQYF
TRBV19,TRBJ1-5,CASSITRGGNQPQHF
TRBV14,TRBJ2-3,CASSESRLGISDTQYF
TRBV7-7,TRBJ2-1,CASSEQGVHNEQFF
TRBV5-1,TRBJ2-5,CASSTGHAGETQYF